This TCR beta chain was retrieved from a study of T cell responses to AZD1222 COVID-19 vaccine (dated by TCRdb to the early 2020s). As for the study more broadly: AZD1222 recipients given second doses at about 4 weeks or at about 12 weeks were pooled, since spike-specific TCR depth and breadth were not found to differ between the two schedules. A total of just over 230 trial participants underwent TCR sequencing, of whom around 200 received two doses of AZD1222 and about 26 received two doses of the MenACWY control vaccine. Trial participants were enrolled into age subgroups of 18-55, 56-69 and 70-plus years, which contained about 160, 30 and 59 TCR-sequenced participants, respectively. Broad study findings and their caveats: The vaccine-associated CD4 TCRs covered the entire spike protein, and the dominant responses fell in regions 160-218 and 743-854. Most participants were white British and females outnumbered males, and the authors suggested that clonal diversity may have been underestimated. Reportedly, close to half of the unique spike-specific TCRs recognized epitopes lying outside the regions that are mutated in the B.1.351 and B.1.1.7 variants. The 56-69-year group was small, and its depth increase did not reach significance, likely because of low power. After two AZD1222 doses, spike-specific TCR breadth and depth were significantly higher than at day 0 and than in MenACWY recipients. Conclusions about previously exposed vaccinees are limited because only 5 or 6 AZD1222 recipients were SARS-CoV-2 seropositive at baseline. Because no day 14 peak-response samples were available, the repertoires could be characterized only after the peak T cell response.

The CDR3 regions of human TCRbeta chains were analyzed by immunosequencing. The paper's processing steps were these. Repertoire TCRs were checked for matches against a reference library of SARS-CoV-2-specific TCRs that had been generated using the MIRA antigen-specificity platform. Breadth was defined as the fraction of unique TCRs that were SARS-CoV-2-associated, and depth was defined as the fraction of total T cells that were SARS-CoV-2-associated. Each spike-specific TCR was assigned to its reactive spike region and to a CD4 or CD8 class using the MIRA data. Log10-transformed breadth and depth values were compared by one-way ANOVA with Sidak's multiple comparisons tests. Held by TCRdb, this immuneACCESS table contains in-frame sequences only and omits some clones. Under half of the omission traces to an unresolved V gene where checked; the cause of the rest is unknown. The DNA gave D and trimming, while V, J and clone size come from that table. This sample comprises 95,000 to 130,000 clones, roughly 87% of them detected only once. The ten largest make up 7.5% of the sample.

Regarding this clone: The antigen it binds to is not known. Base-call qualities are not available, and no considerably larger clone is one nucleotide away.

The V end gives up 10 bases and the J end 5 bases, leaving 7 bases in the junction not matched to a gene. Reading the germline V gene gives CDR1 MDHEN and CDR2 SYDVKM. The CDR3, cysteine through phenylalanine, is 13 amino acids long. Of the read, only the CDR3 DNA is kept; its 39 bases are in frame from base 1. The sample's time point label, decoded: baseline before first vaccination. Vaccinee samples were obtained from the UK trials COV001 and COV002, which included a single-blind randomized controlled phase 2/3 trial of AZD1222 (ChAdOx1 nCoV-19) in healthy adults. Trial participant PBMC samples were collected at day 0 and day 28 after the second dose for TCRbeta chain sequencing.

The sequence joins TRBV28 to TRBJ1-1, with 10 junctional bases fitting TRBD1. The clonotype comes from an adult in good health. This specimen was peripheral blood, taken on day 0 of AZD1222 vaccination. This receptor carries the CDR3 CAIETGGGTEAFF. The nucleotide sequence reads TGTGCCATTGAGACAGGGGGCGGAACTGAAGCTTTCTTT.